This T cell receptor (beta chain) was captured in a study of long-term antiretroviral therapy in people with HIV. Study outcomes and limitations: Clones that had undergone expansion before ART prevailed in the repertoire throughout all time points.

About this clone itself: Its specificity is not known.

At the survey level, the v3.0 immunoSEQ assay was run. The table came from immunoSEQ multiplex PCR; TCRdb's copy has only in-frame clones and leaves some out. The sample consists of 25,000 to 35,000 clones, 70% to 90% of them appearing once. The sequence was collected from a woman younger than 30 with HIV. This specimen consisted of unsorted PBMCs, obtained 1.8 years after starting antiretroviral therapy.

CDR3 loop: CASSPTRTGKMTEAFF. CDR3 nucleotide sequence: TGTGCCAGCAGCCCGACAAGGACAGGGAAAATGACTGAAGCTTTCTTT. V is TRBV7-9 and J is TRBJ1-1, with 8 bases matching TRBD1. CDR1 and CDR2 from the germline V gene are SEHNR and FQNEAQ (reference sequence). With V trimmed by 5 bases and J by 5 bases, 13 bases remained unmatched. The CDR3 loop spans 16 amino acids.